This TCR beta chain stems from a study of CD8+CD57+ T cells in acquired aplastic anemia. The overall study: Mean yield of DNA from sorted CD4+ and CD8+ cells was about 3.2 ug.

This clonotype was detected many times. According to the study, genomic DNA was the template for TCR beta VDJ and CDR3 profiling. In TCRdb, the reads were re-called with MiXCR into one record per CDR3 protein. This table has around 500,000 distinct CDR3 sequences, around 30% appearing once. With V trimmed by 3 bases and J by 5 bases, 3 bases remained unmatched. The CDR3 is 13 residues long. CDR1 and CDR2 from the germline V gene are DFQATT and SNEGSKA (reference sequence). CD8+CD57+ cell expansion, shown by flow cytometry, had occurred in the patients selected for sequencing. In all patients, the disease was severe acquired aplastic anemia.

The chain joins TRBV20-1 to TRBJ1-5, with TRBD1 matching 8 bases. The clonotype originates from a human donor with aplastic anemia. The sample was sorted CD4+, CD8+, or CD8+CD57+ T cells (not recorded which) from PBMCs. This chain's CDR3 is CSASVTGDQPQHF. Written as DNA, the CDR3 is TGCAGTGCTAGTGTGACAGGGGATCAGCCCCAGCATTTT.